Presented here are 11 T cell receptor beta chains from one specimen sequenced in a study of blood T cell repertoires in COVID-19 (dated by TCRdb to about 2020). The library came from the immunoSEQ multiplex PCR assay. Imported from immuneACCESS, the table was reduced by TCRdb to in-frame sequences with V and J called. These copies leave out some clones; in studies compared against another copy, an unresolved V gene accounts for under half, and the cause of the remainder is not known. The sample table holds more than 150,000 clones, of which about four fifths were seen once. The ten largest clonotypes hold 14% of the sample. Specimen: peripheral blood. Source of these receptors: a woman aged 80 or over with acute or convalescent COVID-19.

This chain connects TRBV5-6 to TRBJ1-1; weak D call: TRBD1 (5 bases). The CDR3 extends over 15 amino acids. Trimming removed 1 base at V and 0 bases at J, with 10 bases between. Germline CDR1 and CDR2: SGHDT and YYEEEE. CDR3 in amino acids: CASSLKGHMNTEAFF. CDR3 coding DNA: TGTGCCAGCAGCTTGAAAGGACACATGAACACTGAAGCTTTCTTT. Full variable domain (outside the CDR3, taken from reference TRBV5-6 and TRBJ1-1): DAGVTQSPTHLIKTRGQQVTLRCSPKSGHDTVSWYQQALGQGPQFIFQYYEEEERQRGNFPDRFSGHQFPNYSSELNVNALLLGDSALYLCASSLKGHMNTEAFFGQGTRLTVV.

V is TRBV10-1 and J is TRBJ1-3; D possibly corresponds to TRBD1 (5 bases). CDR3 length: 11 amino acids. In germline, CDR1 is WNHNN, CDR2 SYGVQD (reference sequence). CDR3 DNA sequence: TGCGCGTCCCGGCAGGGCTACACCATATATTTT. Translated: CASRQGYTIYF.

The chain employs TRBV28 and TRBJ1-4; 10 bases align to TRBD1. The CDR3 is 15 residues long. Per germline, CDR1 MDHEN and CDR2 SYDVKM. V lost 5 bases, J lost 8 bases, and 8 bases stayed unmatched. The CDR3, as DNA: TGTGCCAGCAGTGCAACTGGACAGGGGGTGGAAAAACTGTTTTTT. Residues: CASSATGQGVEKLFF.

This rearrangement joins TRBV6-1 to TRBJ2-4; D may be TRBD2 (5 bases). Trimming took off 1 base at V and 9 bases at J, with 10 bases between the two ends. This CDR3 has 13 residues. Germline V CDR1 and CDR2: MNHNS, SASEGT. The CDR3 DNA reads as TGTGCCAGCAGTGAAGACGGGAAAGGCATTCAGTACTTC. Amino acids: CASSEDGKGIQYF.

J is TRBJ2-5 and V is TRBV24-1; 8 nucleotides line up with TRBD1. Trimming removed 0 bases from V and 5 bases from J; junction bases left unmatched: 7. CDR1 is KGHDR and CDR2 is SFDVKD in the germline V gene. There are 16 residues in the CDR3. CDR3 sequence: CATSDLHDRGLETQYF. CDR3 coding DNA: TGTGCCACCAGTGATTTGCATGACAGGGGCTTGGAGACCCAGTACTTC.

The rearrangement joins TRBV3-1 (or the pseudogene TRBV3-2) to TRBJ2-5, with 7 bases identical to TRBD1. V lost 2 bases and J lost 5; bases outside the gene matches: 5. The CDR3 loop spans 14 amino acids. Germline loops: CDR1 LGHDT, CDR2 YNNKEL (reference sequence). DNA for the CDR3: TGTGCCAGCAGCCAACTTGACAGGGTGGAGACCCAGTACTTC. This encodes CASSQLDRVETQYF.

There are a few counts of this clone. The chain couples TRBV21-1 to TRBJ1-5; the D segment call TRBD1 is taken from the table without a DNA check. TRBV21-1 is given as a pseudogene. This CDR3 region has 14 residues. CDR3 in amino acids: CASRNSYSNQPQHF. As DNA, the CDR3 is TGTGCCAGCAGGAACAGCTATAGCAATCAGCCCCAGCATTTT.

The chain joins TRBV5-1 to TRBJ2-2; 7 bases fit TRBD1. There are 15 residues in the CDR3. V dropped 3 bases and J dropped 5; count of bases not matched to a gene: 7. Germline V gene lookup returns CDR1 SGHRS and CDR2 YFSETQ. This CDR3 reads CASSSSLQGTGELFF. The CDR3, as DNA: TGCGCCAGCAGCTCCTCTTTACAGGGGACCGGGGAGCTGTTTTTT.

This sequence joins TRBV7-8 and TRBJ2-7, with 12 bases lining up with TRBD2. CDR3 length equals 14 residues. J lost 4 bases, V lost 6 bases, and 4 bases had no gene match. In germline, CDR1 is SGHVS, CDR2 FQNEAQ. The CDR3 DNA sequence: TGTGCCAGCAGTCCGACTAGCGGGAGTTACGAGCAGTACTTC. This translates into CASSPTSGSYEQYF.

V gene TRBV11-3 combines with J gene TRBJ2-2, with D tentatively TRBD2 (5 bases). V lost 5 bases, J lost 6 bases, and 10 bases lay in between. The CDR3 extends over 13 amino acids. Germline lookup yields CDR1 SGHNT and CDR2 YENEEA. The CDR3 is CASSREGSGELFF. The CDR3 nucleotides read TGTGCCAGCAGCCGGGAAGGATCCGGGGAGCTGTTTTTT.

The gene calls are TRBV6-2 or TRBV6-3 and TRBJ2-7; 7 bases are a match to TRBD2. There are 14 residues in the CDR3. Germline V gene lookup returns CDR1 MNHEY and CDR2 SVGEGT. With 0 bases clipped from V and 10 bases from J, the junction kept 9 bases outside the gene matches. CDR3 region: CASSYSGTTTAQYF. In DNA, the CDR3 is TGTGCCAGCAGTTACTCAGGGACTACCACGGCACAGTACTTC.